This is a list of T cell receptor beta chains from one sample in a study of control samples from healthy donors and cancer patients. Sequenced by immunoSEQ multiplex PCR; TCRdb stores in-frame clones only, minus some. Of 30,000 to 40,000 clones in the sample, 86% were seen once. Sequencing was performed on PBMCs. Receptors originate from a woman in her thirties or forties with lung cancer. CDR3s include the opening cysteine and the closing phenylalanine or tryptophan. A D gene is named only where the DNA matches it firmly. Clone size is given for some rows only: seen once, a few or many times, or a class if the clone is expanded.

TRBJ2-7 | - | TRBV30 | TRBD2 | TGTGCCTGGAGTGTGAGTCGGGGGGGCTACGAGCAGTACTTC | CAWSVSRGGYEQYF
TRBJ2-1 | - | TRBV10-3 | TRBD2 | TGTGCCATCAGTGAGAGGGCCGGGACTAGCGTGAATGAGCAGTTCTTC | CAISERAGTSVNEQFF
TRBJ2-2 | - | TRBV18 | - | TGTGCCAGCTCACCGGGCAACACCGGGGAGCTGTTTTTT | CASSPGNTGELFF
TRBJ2-4 | - | TRBV21-1 | - | TGTGCCAGCAGCGACGGGGACAGGGGTGGAAACATTCAGTACTTC | CASSDGDRGGNIQYF
TRBJ1-2 | - | TRBV19 | - | TGTGCCAGTAGTATAGACGGGGGACTCAGCTATGGCTACACCTTC | CASSIDGGLSYGYTF
TRBJ2-3 | few | TRBV5-1 | TRBD2 | TGCGCCAGCAGCTCCCGGGGCGGGGGGGCCGCAGATACGCAGTATTTT | CASSSRGGGAADTQYF
TRBJ1-2 | - | TRBV20-1 | - | TGCAGTGCTAGAGATGCAGGGTTC | CSARDAGF
TRBJ1-1 | - | TRBV11-3 | - | TGTGCCAGCAGCGAAATCATGAACACTGAAGCTTTCTTT | CASSEIMNTEAFF
TRBJ1-1 | - | TRBV7-9 | - | TGTGCCAGCAGCCTGGGGGAGGAAGCTTTCTTT | CASSLGEEAFF
TRBJ1-3 | - | TRBV9 | - | TGTGCCAGCAGCTATGAATTGGGAGGCGGAAACACCATATATTTT | CASSYELGGGNTIYF
TRBJ2-5 | - | TRBV19 | TRBD2 | TGTGCCAGTAGTACTAGCGGGGCAGAGACCCAGTACTTC | CASSTSGAETQYF
TRBJ2-5 | - | TRBV7-8 | - | TGTGCCAGCAGCCCAAATAGGCGGGGACCAAGACAAGAGACCCAGTACTTC | CASSPNRRGPRQETQYF
TRBJ1-3 | - | TRBV28 | - | TGTGCCAGCAGTTTTAGGCAGTCCAGCAGGGTGTACTTCGGAAACACCATATATTTT | CASSFRQSSRVYFGNTIYF
TRBJ2-1 | - | TRBV19 | TRBD2 | TGTGCCAGTAGTATTAGCGGACTAGCCCGCGAGCAGTTCTTC | CASSISGLAREQFF
TRBJ1-3 | - | TRBV7-9 | - | TGTGCCAGCAGCTTGACGACAGCGAACACCATATATTTT | CASSLTTANTIYF
TRBJ2-7 | few | TRBV3-1/TRBV3-2 | TRBD1 | TGTGCCAGCAGCCGAAACCGGGACAGGGTGGCCGAGCAGTACTTC | CASSRNRDRVAEQYF
TRBJ2-2 | once | TRBV28 | TRBD1 | TGTGCCGCCGGTCAGGGGGCCCCCGGGGAGCTGTTTTTT | CAAGQGAPGELFF
TRBJ2-3 | - | TRBV7-2 | TRBD2 | TGTGCCAGCAGATTAAGCGGGGGGGCAGCAGATACGCAGTATTTT | CASRLSGGAADTQYF
TRBJ2-3 | - | TRBV5-6 | - | TGTGCCAGCAGCACCGGAACCTCGAGGACAGATACGCAGTATTTT | CASSTGTSRTDTQYF
TRBJ1-6 | - | TRBV5-1 | TRBD1 | TGCGCCAGCAGCTACTCGGGACAGGGTTATAATTCACCCCTCCACTTT | CASSYSGQGYNSPLHF
TRBJ1-1 | once | TRBV30 | - | TGTGCCTGGAGTGTAGGAACTGAAGCTTTCTTT | CAWSVGTEAFF
TRBJ1-3 | once | TRBV4-1 | TRBD1 | TGCGCCAGCAGCCAAGCGGACAGGCCTGGAAACACCATATATTTT | CASSQADRPGNTIYF
TRBJ2-7 | - | TRBV11-3 | - | TGTGCCAGCAGCTTCGAGTTATACGAGCAGTACTTC | CASSFELYEQYF
TRBJ2-1 | - | TRBV6-5 | - | TGTGCCAGCAGTTACTCGATCACACAGACCAATGAGCAGTTCTTC | CASSYSITQTNEQFF
TRBJ1-1 | once | TRBV12-3/TRBV12-4 | - | TGTGCCAGCAGTTTAGGGGCTAGGACTGAAGCTTTCTTT | CASSLGARTEAFF
TRBJ2-2 | - | TRBV6-5 | - | TGTGCCAGCAAGGGACAGAACACCGGGGAGCTGTTTTTT | CASKGQNTGELFF
TRBJ2-5 | - | TRBV9 | - | TGTGCCAGCAGCGTAGGCCAGGGCAGAGGGGAGACCCAGTACTTC | CASSVGQGRGETQYF
TRBJ1-1 | - | TRBV18 | - | TGTGCCAGCTCACCACGCGGGGAGGTGGGCACTGAAGCTTTCTTT | CASSPRGEVGTEAFF
TRBJ2-5 | - | TRBV7-2 | - | TGTGCCAGCAGCTTAGGGGGCCGCCAAGAGACCCAGTACTTC | CASSLGGRQETQYF
TRBJ1-2 | - | TRBV5-1 | TRBD1 | TGCGCCAGCAGCCCTGGACAGGGGGCAATATATGGCTACACCTTC | CASSPGQGAIYGYTF
TRBJ1-1 | - | TRBV11-2 | - | TGTGCCAGCAGCTTAGCCCTATACACTGAAGCTTTCTTT | CASSLALYTEAFF
TRBJ2-2 | - | TRBV9 | - | TGTGCCAGCAGCCTTTTAACGTCCGGGGAGCTGTTTTTT | CASSLLTSGELFF
TRBJ1-2 | - | TRBV5-4 | TRBD1 | TGTGCCAGCAGCCCCACCGGGACAGGCGGCCCTAACTATGGCTACACCTTC | CASSPTGTGGPNYGYTF
TRBJ2-5 | - | TRBV9 | TRBD1 | TGTGCCAGCAGTTGGGACAGCCAAGAGACCCAGTACTTC | CASSWDSQETQYF
TRBJ2-1 | - | TRBV18 | - | TGTGCCAGCTCACCACCGGTGGTGGAGGGGGCAAAGTTCTTC | CASSPPVVEGAKFF
TRBJ1-5 | - | TRBV5-5 | TRBD1 | TGTGCCAGCAGCTCTGGACAGGGGGGTTTGCGGCCCCAGCATTTT | CASSSGQGGLRPQHF
TRBJ1-1 | - | TRBV5-1 | - | TGCGCCAGCAGCCCAAACTCCGCCAACACTGAAGCTTTCTTT | CASSPNSANTEAFF
TRBJ1-3 | few | TRBV4-3 | - | TGCGCCAGCAGCCAAGAGGTTCCTGGCAGCTCTGGAAACACCATATATTTT | CASSQEVPGSSGNTIYF
TRBJ1-1 | - | TRBV12-3/TRBV12-4 | - | TGTGCCAGCAGTTTTGGATCATCGTTGGAAGCTTTCTTT | CASSFGSSLEAFF
TRBJ2-3 | - | TRBV7-2 | - | TGTGCCAGCAGCGCCCAGGGTACGCAGTATTTT | CASSAQGTQYF
TRBJ1-2 | - | TRBV6-5 | TRBD1 | TGTGCCAGCAGTAACGTAGGGACAGGGGGACATGGCTACACCTTC | CASSNVGTGGHGYTF
TRBJ2-4 | - | TRBV27 | TRBD1 | TGTGCCAGCAGTTTAAGGACAGGGTTAGCCAAAAACATTCAGTACTTC | CASSLRTGLAKNIQYF